This T cell receptor beta chain emerged from a study of cytomegalovirus exposure and HLA in healthy donors. Overall study findings and caveats: A classifier reportedly called cytomegalovirus status with high sensitivity and specificity. Within a later analysis, the majority of CMV-associated TCR beta chains appeared HLA-restricted. Later analysis associated a missense DCLRE1C variant with TCR beta V- and J-gene trimming.

Notes on this clone: Its target is not known.

V was clipped by 2 bases and J by 0 bases, with 8 bases between them. The CDR3 is 14 amino acids. Germline lookup yields CDR1 MNHNY and CDR2 SVGAGI (reference sequence). With 60 Vbeta and 13 Jbeta primers, the PCR was carried out. Assay used: immunoSEQ multiplex PCR; TCRdb lists only in-frame clones, some missing. Of about 140,000 clones in the sample, approximately 79% were seen once. This TCR was sampled from a female donor in good health and CMV-seronegative. The chain joins TRBV6-6 to TRBJ2-7, with a tentative D call TRBD1 (5 bases). Sequences were obtained from PBMCs. The chain's CDR3 is CASSYPDNSYEQYF. The DNA for the CDR3 is TGTGCCAGCAGTTACCCGGACAACTCCTACGAGCAGTACTTC.